One sample yielded the 30 T cell receptor beta chains listed below, sequenced in a study of control samples from healthy donors and cancer patients. Clones were read by immunoSEQ multiplex PCR, and TCRdb kept only the in-frame ones, dropping some. The sample lists 95,000 to 130,000 clones, around nine tenths seen once, with less than 3% in the top ten. The sequenced sample consisted of blood. The receptors derive from a woman in her seventies in good health.

The genes are TRBV3-1 (or the pseudogene TRBV3-2) and TRBJ2-5; 12 bases line up with TRBD2. From germline, CDR1 is LGHDT and CDR2 YNNKEL (reference sequence). V lost 4 bases to trimming and J lost 2 bases; unmatched junction nucleotides: 11. The CDR3 has 18 residues. In nucleotides, the CDR3 is TGTGCCAGCAGCCCATTCAGAGGACTAGCGGGGACTCAAGAGACCCAGTACTTC. Amino acid sequence: CASSPFRGLAGTQETQYF.

V and J are TRBV6-6 and TRBJ2-5, with a tentative D call TRBD1 (6 bases). CDR1 is MNHNY, CDR2 SVGAGI, per germline (reference sequence). This CDR3 has 14 residues. Trimming pared 8 bases from V and 5 bases from J, leaving 18 bases between. CDR3 in amino acids: CASYRQVAGETQYF. The CDR3 DNA reads as TGTGCCAGCTACAGACAGGTAGCCGGGGAGACCCAGTACTTC.

The CDR3 DNA reads as TGTGCCAGCACCGGACAGGGGGCCGATGAGCAGTTCTTC. Protein product: CASTGQGADEQFF. This chain links TRBV11-2 with TRBJ2-1; 11 bases align to TRBD1. CDR3 length: 13 residues. Trimming cost V 7 bases and J 8 bases; bases outside gene matches: 4. Per the germline V gene, CDR1 is SGHAT and CDR2 is FQNNGV.

Points on this clone: The same CDR3 also results from other DNA sequences found in this sample. The chain links TRBV20-1 to TRBJ1-2; the D gene is possibly TRBD1 (5 bases). Germline values: CDR1 DFQATT, CDR2 SNEGSKA (reference sequence). Trimming pared 1 base from V and 8 bases from J, leaving 8 bases between. The CDR3 covers 11 residues. The CDR3 region is CSARVGDGYTF. In DNA, the CDR3 is TGCAGTGCTAGAGTTGGGGACGGCTACACCTTC.

This chain connects TRBV7-8 to TRBJ1-5; D not certain. Germline V CDR1 and CDR2: SGHVS, FQNEAQ. V lost 1 base and J 2 bases, leaving 12 bases between the germline ends. The CDR3 is 16 amino acids. As DNA, the CDR3 is TGTGCCAGCAGCTTAGGGGAACGGGGTGGCAATCAGCCCCAGCATTTT. Translation: CASSLGERGGNQPQHF.

This clone was found once. The chain employs TRBV4-1 and TRBJ1-2, with 9 bases that match TRBD1. The V gene's germline CDR1 is MGHRA and CDR2 YSYEKL. After removal of 3 bases from V and 4 bases from J, the junction contained 12 bases not matched to a gene. There are 17 residues in the CDR3. The CDR3 loop reads CASSQEPGQGPPYGYTF. In DNA form, the CDR3 reads TGCGCCAGCAGCCAGGAACCGGGACAGGGTCCCCCCTATGGCTACACCTTC.

J is TRBJ1-4 and V is TRBV5-1; D is uncertain. V was shortened by 4 bases and J by 4 bases, with 11 bases between the two germline ends. The CDR3 length is 14 residues. Germline CDR1 and CDR2: SGHRS and YFSETQ. The CDR3 loop is CASSGDLGNEKLFF. The CDR3 nucleotides read TGCGCCAGCAGCGGGGATCTTGGTAATGAAAAACTGTTTTTT.

The chain links TRBV3-1 (or the pseudogene TRBV3-2) to TRBJ1-6; TRBD1 matches 7 bases. The V and J ends lost 8 bases and 7 bases, in that order; junction bases with no gene match: 11. Germline CDR1 is LGHDT and CDR2 is YNNKEL (reference sequence). The CDR3 sequence is 15 residues long. The CDR3 bases are TGTGCCAGCTCACACACAGGGGAGAGCAATTCACCCCTCCACTTT. Its protein is CASSHTGESNSPLHF.

This clone was seen once. The V and J genes are TRBV11-2 and TRBJ2-3; TRBD1 matches at 7 bases. Germline V gives CDR1 SGHAT, CDR2 FQNNGV. The CDR3 has 15 amino acids. V trimming: 5 bases; J trimming: 2 bases; junction bases outside the gene matches: 7. In DNA, the CDR3 is TGTGCCAGCAGCCGGCCGACAGGGCTCACAGATACGCAGTATTTT. It is translated as CASSRPTGLTDTQYF. The full variable domain, rest sourced from reference TRBV11-2 and TRBJ2-3, is EAGVAQSPRYKIIEKRQSVAFWCNPISGHATLYWYQQILGQGPKLLIQFQNNGVVDDSQLPKDRFSAERLKGVDSTLKIQPAKLEDSAVYLCASSRPTGLTDTQYFGPGTRLTVL.

This chain joins TRBV5-4 and TRBJ2-1; 7 bases agree with TRBD2. The CDR3 runs 15 residues. Germline-derived CDR1 and CDR2 are SGHNT and YYREEE (reference sequence). V shed 0 bases and J 3 bases; nucleotides not matched to a gene: 3. CDR3 region: CASSLEGGGYNEQFF. The CDR3 nucleotides are TGTGCCAGCAGCTTGGAAGGCGGGGGCTACAATGAGCAGTTCTTC.

The chain links TRBV5-4 to TRBJ1-4; the D gene is possibly TRBD1 (6 bases). CDR1 and CDR2 from the germline V gene are SGHNT and YYREEE (reference sequence). CDR3 length: 15 residues. The V gene lost 3 bases and the J gene lost 2 bases, with 11 bases spanning the gap. This CDR3 is CASSWTGGTNEKLFF. CDR3 nucleotide sequence: TGTGCCAGCAGCTGGACCGGGGGCACTAATGAAAAACTGTTTTTT.

The chain employs TRBV10-3 and TRBJ2-3; 7 bases fit TRBD1. CDR3 length: 14 amino acids. The trim removed 9 bases at V and 1 base at J, leaving 7 bases unmatched. CDR1 ENHRY and CDR2 SYGVKD come from the germline V gene. In DNA, the CDR3 is TGTGCCATTACGCGACAGGGTCGCACAGATACGCAGTATTTT. Amino acid sequence: CAITRQGRTDTQYF.

V gene TRBV7-9 combines with J gene TRBJ1-2, with no clear D. V shed 1 base and J shed 6 bases, with 15 bases lying between them. This CDR3 is 15 amino acids long. CDR1 and CDR2 from the germline V gene are SEHNR and FQNEAQ (reference sequence). The CDR3 loop is CASSLDTGGYDGYTF. For the CDR3, the DNA is TGTGCCAGCAGCTTAGATACCGGTGGGTACGATGGCTACACCTTC.

The chain carries TRBV18 and TRBJ1-5; D gene unclear. The V end was cut by 3 bases, the J end by 6 bases, with 6 bases between. CDR1 KGHSH and CDR2 LQKENI come from the germline V gene. This CDR3 has 12 residues. Here the CDR3 DNA reads TGTGCCAGCTCACCGGGGTCTCAGCCCCAGCATTTT. This encodes CASSPGSQPQHF. Full variable domain (remainder filled in from reference TRBV18 and TRBJ1-5): NAGVMQNPRHLVRRRGQEARLRCSPMKGHSHVYWYRQLPEEGLKFMVYLQKENIIDESGMPKERFSAEFPKEGPSILRIQQVVRGDSAAYFCASSPGSQPQHFGDGTRLSIL.

This chain links TRBV6-1 with TRBJ2-7; D is tentatively TRBD1 or TRBD2 (6 bases each). The V gene lost 0 bases and the J gene lost 3 bases, with 12 bases spanning the gap. Per the germline V gene, CDR1 is MNHNS and CDR2 is SASEGT. The CDR3 runs to 15 residues. The CDR3 sequence is CASSEAIGGGYEQYF. In DNA, the CDR3 is TGTGCCAGCAGTGAAGCCATTGGAGGGGGCTACGAGCAGTACTTC.

This clone has just one count. The chain couples TRBV27 to TRBJ1-2; D might be TRBD1 (6 bases). V shed 6 bases and J shed 2 bases, with 13 bases lying between them. Germline CDR1 is MNHEY and CDR2 is SMNVEV (reference sequence). The CDR3 spans 14 residues. The DNA for the CDR3 is TGTGCCAGCAGACCAGGGAGGGGGAACTATGGCTACACCTTC. Protein product: CASRPGRGNYGYTF.

The chain couples TRBV27 to TRBJ2-2; D perhaps matches TRBD1 (10 bases). This CDR3 has 21 residues. The germline V and J ends were trimmed by 7 bases and 0 bases, with 30 bases remaining between them. CDR1 and CDR2 (germline): MNHEY, SMNVEV (reference sequence). The CDR3 DNA reads TGTGCCAGCACACCCCGGGACAGGGGTGTTAGCGGGGGACCGAACACCGGGGAGCTGTTTTTT. This translates into CASTPRDRGVSGGPNTGELFF.

The chain is built from TRBV12-3 or TRBV12-4 and TRBJ1-2; D unresolved. V shed 5 bases and J shed 4 bases, with 8 bases lying between them. CDR3 length: 12 residues. The CDR3 protein is CASSPSTYGYTF. DNA for the CDR3: TGTGCCAGCAGTCCGAGTACCTATGGCTACACCTTC.

Only one count was recorded for this clone. The rearrangement links TRBV5-1 to TRBJ2-7, with 9 bases aligning to TRBD1. CDR1 SGHRS and CDR2 YFSETQ come from the germline V gene. Trimming removed 1 base from V and 5 bases from J; junction bases left unmatched: 10. This CDR3 is built from 16 residues. The CDR3 sequence is CASSLIPGTGSDEQYF. In DNA, the CDR3 is TGCGCCAGCAGCTTGATTCCCGGGACAGGGTCCGACGAGCAGTACTTC.

This chain links TRBV5-8 with TRBJ2-3; D gene uncertain. This CDR3 contains 14 residues. The germline V gene encodes CDR1 SGHTS and CDR2 YDEGEE. Between the trimmed V and J ends, which lost 1 base and 4 bases, there was a span of 10 bases. CDR3 region: CASSLLAVADTQYF. The DNA of the CDR3 is TGTGCCAGCAGCTTGCTCGCTGTTGCAGATACGCAGTATTTT.

This chain uses TRBV27 with TRBJ1-2, with a weak D call TRBD1 (6 bases). Trimming cost V 7 bases and J 6 bases, with 18 bases left between them. The CDR3 is made up of 14 amino acids. The germline gives CDR1 MNHEY, CDR2 SMNVEV (reference sequence). The CDR3 reads CASTRPGVPNGYTF. CDR3 DNA: TGTGCCAGCACCCGACCAGGGGTCCCCAATGGCTACACCTTC.

This chain connects TRBV7-6 to TRBJ2-5; 12 bases map to TRBD2. The V gene end was trimmed by 4 bases and the J gene end by 2 bases; junction bases not matched to a gene: 2. CDR1 and CDR2 (germline): SGHVS, FNYEAQ. The CDR3 has 15 amino acids. In DNA, the CDR3 is TGTGCCAGCAGCTCTAGCGGGGGGGGTCAAGAGACCCAGTACTTC. The encoded protein is CASSSSGGGQETQYF.

The CDR3 reads CASSPRTSGLPYEQYF. DNA for the CDR3: TGTGCCAGCAGTCCACGGACTAGCGGGTTACCCTACGAGCAGTACTTC. The chain couples TRBV7-2 to TRBJ2-7; 11 nucleotides agree with TRBD2. J was trimmed by 2 bases and V by 6 bases; bases with no gene match: 9. The CDR3 is 16 amino acids. The V gene's germline CDR1 is SGHTA and CDR2 FQGNSA.

The V gene is TRBV24-1, the J gene TRBJ1-2; D is undetermined. The CDR3 is made up of 13 amino acids. Trimming shortened V by 0 bases and J by 2 bases, and 3 bases separated the two germline ends. The germline CDR1 and CDR2 sequences are KGHDR and SFDVKD. CDR3 nucleotides: TGTGCCACCAGTGATTTGGGCAACTATGGCTACACCTTC. It is translated as CATSDLGNYGYTF.

The chain uses TRBV11-2 and TRBJ1-1; D remains ambiguous. The CDR3 covers 15 residues. Trimming removed 5 bases at V and 3 bases at J, with 16 bases between. Germline loops: CDR1 SGHAT, CDR2 FQNNGV. The DNA for the CDR3 is TGTGCCAGCAGCCCGCCTCCGTTGGGGTACACTGAAGCTTTCTTT. This gives the protein CASSPPPLGYTEAFF. The whole variable domain, remainder taken from reference TRBV11-2 and TRBJ1-1, is EAGVAQSPRYKIIEKRQSVAFWCNPISGHATLYWYQQILGQGPKLLIQFQNNGVVDDSQLPKDRFSAERLKGVDSTLKIQPAKLEDSAVYLCASSPPPLGYTEAFFGQGTRLTVV.

This clone was seen a few times. V usage is TRBV3-1 (or the pseudogene TRBV3-2) and J usage is TRBJ1-5; D possibly corresponds to TRBD1 (5 bases). V lost 8 bases to trimming and J lost 3 bases, with 11 bases between them. The CDR3 contains 13 residues. Germline V gene sequence: CDR1 LGHDT, CDR2 YNNKEL (reference sequence). CDR3 protein: CASSRASNQPQHF. DNA of the CDR3: TGTGCCAGCTCCAGGGCATCCAATCAGCCCCAGCATTTT.

This clone was counted a few times. The chain uses TRBV25-1 and TRBJ1-1; D call uncertain. Germline CDR1 is MGHDK and CDR2 is SYGVNS. The CDR3 is 14 amino acids. Trimming removed 1 base from V and 6 bases from J, with 12 bases in between. CDR3 loop: CASSEFTAGSEAFF. The CDR3 region has the DNA TGTGCCAGCAGTGAATTCACAGCCGGATCTGAAGCTTTCTTT.

This chain connects TRBV7-6 to TRBJ1-3, with D tentatively TRBD1 (5 bases). This CDR3 is built from 18 residues. Trimming took 5 bases from V and 0 from J, leaving 20 bases between them. CDR1 and CDR2 (germline): SGHVS, FNYEAQ. The CDR3 nucleotides read TGTGCCAGCAGCCCCGTGGGGGGGGTCGCAGGCTCTGGAAACACCATATATTTT. This gives the protein CASSPVGGVAGSGNTIYF. The entire variable domain, with the rest obtained from reference TRBV7-6 and TRBJ1-3, is as follows: GAGVSQSPRYKVTKRGQDVALRCDPISGHVSLYWYRQALGQGPEFLTYFNYEAQQDKSGLPNDRFSAERPEGSISTLTIQRTEQRDSAMYRCASSPVGGVAGSGNTIYFGEGSWLTVV.

The CDR3 sequence is CASSHRDRDEKLFF. The CDR3 DNA reads TGTGCCAGCAGCCACAGGGACAGGGACGAAAAACTGTTTTTT. The chain links TRBV4-2 to TRBJ1-4; 9 positions agree with TRBD1. The V and J ends lost 3 bases and 8 bases, in that order; junction bases with no gene match: 4. The germline V gene has CDR1 LGHNA and CDR2 YNFKEQ. CDR3 size: 14 residues.

This chain joins TRBV5-4 and TRBJ1-2; 8 bases line up with TRBD1. V trimming: 2 bases; J trimming: 3 bases; junction bases outside the gene matches: 3. The germline V gene encodes CDR1 SGHNT and CDR2 YYREEE (reference sequence). The CDR3 runs 14 residues. CDR3 sequence: CASSLQGVDYGYTF. In DNA form, the CDR3 reads TGTGCCAGCAGCTTACAGGGGGTCGACTATGGCTACACCTTC.